This TCR beta chain was identified in a study of cytomegalovirus exposure and HLA in healthy donors. Both 60 Vbeta primers and 13 Jbeta primers went into the PCR. Here immunoSEQ multiplex PCR was the method, and the copy in TCRdb shows in-frame clones only, minus some. The data show some 130,000 clones, 79% seen once. General study points: Sequencing artifact likely explains a cluster of highly shared sequence variants. Rare TCR sequences predominated, though certain public TCRs were found in many donors. The majority of CMV-associated TCR beta chains were reported as apparently HLA-restricted in a later analysis.

CDR1 is SGHDT, CDR2 YYEEEE, per germline. V lost 4 bases and J lost 8; bases outside the gene matches: 13. The CDR3 loop spans 17 amino acids. With regard to this clone: Its antigen is unknown.

The J gene is TRBJ2-1, the V gene TRBV5-6; 12 bases map to TRBD2. This TCR derives from a man in his forties or fifties in good health and CMV-seropositive. The sample was PBMCs. The CDR3 sequence: CASSTGLAGWGGDEQFF. The CDR3 nucleotides are TGTGCCAGCAGCACAGGACTAGCGGGATGGGGGGGGGATGAGCAGTTCTTC.